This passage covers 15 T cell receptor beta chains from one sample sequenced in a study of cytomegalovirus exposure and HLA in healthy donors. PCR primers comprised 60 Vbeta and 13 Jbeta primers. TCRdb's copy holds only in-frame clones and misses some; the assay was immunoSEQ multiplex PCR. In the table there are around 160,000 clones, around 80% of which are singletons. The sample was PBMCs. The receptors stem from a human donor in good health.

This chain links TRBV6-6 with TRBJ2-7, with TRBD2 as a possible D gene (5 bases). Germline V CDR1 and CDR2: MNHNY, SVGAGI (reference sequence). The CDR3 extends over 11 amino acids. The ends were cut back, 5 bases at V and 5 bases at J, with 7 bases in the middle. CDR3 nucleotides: TGTGCCAGCAGTCACGGGGACGAGCAGTACTTC. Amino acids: CASSHGDEQYF.

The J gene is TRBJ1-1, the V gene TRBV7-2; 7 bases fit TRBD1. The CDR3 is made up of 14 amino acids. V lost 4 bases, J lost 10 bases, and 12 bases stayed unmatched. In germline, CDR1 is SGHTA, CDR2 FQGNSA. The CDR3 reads CASSSSSYDRVAFF. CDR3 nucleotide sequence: TGTGCCAGCAGCTCCTCCTCTTATGACAGGGTAGCTTTCTTT. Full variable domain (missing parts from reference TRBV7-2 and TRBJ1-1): GAGVSQSPSNKVTEKGKDVELRCDPISGHTALYWYRQSLGQGLEFLIYFQGNSAPDKSGLPSDRFSAERTGGSVSTLTIQRTQQEDSAVYLCASSSSSYDRVAFFGQGTRLTVV.

The CDR3 sequence: CASSLGQGDTGELFF. CDR3 DNA sequence: TGTGCCAGCAGCTTAGGACAGGGGGACACCGGGGAGCTGTTTTTT. The V gene is TRBV11-3, the J gene TRBJ2-2; 9 bases agree with TRBD1. J was trimmed by 3 bases and V by 1 base; bases with no gene match: 0. Germline values: CDR1 SGHNT, CDR2 YENEEA. The CDR3 runs 15 residues.

As DNA, the CDR3 is TGTGCCAGCAGCGCCTCTCTCCAGCGGGGGGGCCATTACACAGATACGCAGTATTTT. Translation gives CASSASLQRGGHYTDTQYF. The chain carries TRBV9 and TRBJ2-3; 10 nucleotides match TRBD2. V gave up 3 bases and J gave up 2 bases; unmatched junction bases: 15. CDR3 length: 19 amino acids. Germline CDR1 and CDR2: SGDLS and YYNGEE. Drawing the rest from reference TRBV9 and TRBJ2-3, the complete variable domain is DSGVTQTPKHLITATGQRVTLRCSPRSGDLSVYWYQQSLDQGLQFLIQYYNGEERAKGNILERFSAQQFPDLHSELNLSSLELGDSALYFCASSASLQRGGHYTDTQYFGPGTRLTVL.

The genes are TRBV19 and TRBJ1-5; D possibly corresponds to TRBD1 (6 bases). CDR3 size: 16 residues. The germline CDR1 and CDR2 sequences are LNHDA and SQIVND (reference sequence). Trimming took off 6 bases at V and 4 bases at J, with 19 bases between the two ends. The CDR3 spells CASRIFGVQGNQPQHF. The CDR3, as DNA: TGTGCCAGTAGAATTTTTGGGGTTCAGGGGAATCAGCCCCAGCATTTT.

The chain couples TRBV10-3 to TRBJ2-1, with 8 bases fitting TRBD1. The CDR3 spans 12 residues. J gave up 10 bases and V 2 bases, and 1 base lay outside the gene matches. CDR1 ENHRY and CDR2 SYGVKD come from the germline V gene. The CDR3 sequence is CAISERDREQFF. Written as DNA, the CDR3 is TGTGCCATCAGTGAGCGGGACAGGGAGCAGTTCTTC.

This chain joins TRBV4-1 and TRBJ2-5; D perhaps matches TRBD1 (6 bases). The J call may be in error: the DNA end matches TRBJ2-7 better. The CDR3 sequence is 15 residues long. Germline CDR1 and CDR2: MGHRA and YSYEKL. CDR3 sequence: CASSQGTQGIYEQYF. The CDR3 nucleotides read TGCGCCAGCAGCCAAGGCACACAGGGCATCTACGAGCAGTACTTC.

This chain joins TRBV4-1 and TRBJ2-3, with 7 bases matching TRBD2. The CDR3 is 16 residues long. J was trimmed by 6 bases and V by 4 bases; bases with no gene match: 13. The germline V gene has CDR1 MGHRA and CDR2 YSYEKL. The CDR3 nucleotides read TGCGCCAGCAGCCCCCAGGGAGGGTCATCCCCGGATACGCAGTATTTT. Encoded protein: CASSPQGGSSPDTQYF.

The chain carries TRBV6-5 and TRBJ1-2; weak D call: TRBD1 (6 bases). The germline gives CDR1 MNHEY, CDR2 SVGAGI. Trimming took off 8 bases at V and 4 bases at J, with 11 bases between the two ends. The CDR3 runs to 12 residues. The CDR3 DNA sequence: TGTGCCAGCTGGGGGGGCAGCTATGGCTACACCTTC. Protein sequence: CASWGGSYGYTF.

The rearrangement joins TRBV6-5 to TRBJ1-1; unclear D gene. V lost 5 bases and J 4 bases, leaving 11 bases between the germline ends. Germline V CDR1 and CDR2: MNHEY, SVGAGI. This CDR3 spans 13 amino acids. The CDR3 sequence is CASSRDTRTEAFF. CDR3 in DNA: TGTGCCAGCAGTAGAGACACGCGCACTGAAGCTTTCTTT.

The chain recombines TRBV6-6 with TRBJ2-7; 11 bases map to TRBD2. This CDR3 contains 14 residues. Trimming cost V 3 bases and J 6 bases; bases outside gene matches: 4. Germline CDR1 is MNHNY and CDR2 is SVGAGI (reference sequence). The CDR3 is CASSYSGGALEQYF. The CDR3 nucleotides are TGTGCCAGCAGTTATAGCGGGGGGGCACTCGAGCAGTACTTC.

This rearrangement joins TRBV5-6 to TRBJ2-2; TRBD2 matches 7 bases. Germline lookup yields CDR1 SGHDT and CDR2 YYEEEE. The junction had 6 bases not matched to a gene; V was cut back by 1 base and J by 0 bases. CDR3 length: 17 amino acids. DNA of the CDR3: TGTGCCAGCAGCTTGTTGGGGAGGGGCCCGAACACCGGGGAGCTGTTTTTT. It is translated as CASSLLGRGPNTGELFF.

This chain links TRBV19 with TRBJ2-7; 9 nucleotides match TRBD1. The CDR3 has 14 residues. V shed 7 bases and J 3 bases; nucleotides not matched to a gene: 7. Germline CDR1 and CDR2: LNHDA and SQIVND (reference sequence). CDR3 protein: CASNLGTGYYEQYF. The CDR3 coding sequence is TGTGCCAGTAATCTCGGGACAGGGTACTACGAGCAGTACTTC. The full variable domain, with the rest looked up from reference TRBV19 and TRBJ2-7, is DGGITQSPKYLFRKEGQNVTLSCEQNLNHDAMYWYRQDPGQGLRLIYYSQIVNDFQKGDIAEGYSVSREKKESFPLTVTSAQKNPTAFYLCASNLGTGYYEQYFGPGTRLTVT.

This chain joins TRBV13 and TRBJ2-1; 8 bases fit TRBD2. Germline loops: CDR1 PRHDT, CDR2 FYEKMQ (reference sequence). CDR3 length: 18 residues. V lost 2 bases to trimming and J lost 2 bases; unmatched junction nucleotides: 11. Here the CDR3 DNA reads TGTGCCAGCAGCTTAAGGCGGGGGGATCACTTTACCTACAATGAGCAGTTCTTC. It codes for CASSLRRGDHFTYNEQFF.

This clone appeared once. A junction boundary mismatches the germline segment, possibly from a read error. The CDR3 here is CASSQDLGLAGEPHF. CDR3 sequence (DNA): TGCGCCAGCAGCCAAGATCTAGGACTAGCGGGGGAGCCTCACTTC. The chain employs TRBV4-3 and TRBJ2-5, with 13 bases lining up with TRBD2. CDR3 length: 15 residues. CDR1 is LGHNA, CDR2 YSLEER, per germline.